The entry below gives a single TCR beta chain sequence along with its context. Antigen specificity is unknown. The sample originates from a study of T cell responses to AZD1222 COVID-19 vaccine. Broader study findings: Across the whole spike, CD4 TCRs peaked at regions 160-218 and 743-854. Two doses of AZD1222 preceded a rise in Spike-specific TCR breadth and depth.

Clones were read by immunoSEQ multiplex PCR, and TCRdb kept only the in-frame ones, dropping some. This table has about 99,000 clones, 85% to 95% appearing once. Germline V gene sequence: CDR1 SGHTA, CDR2 FQGTGA. V shed 2 bases and J shed 1 base, with 12 bases lying between them. CDR3 length: 15 amino acids. This specimen consisted of peripheral blood, obtained on day 0 of AZD1222 vaccination. The clonotype comes from an adult in good health. The V gene is TRBV7-3, the J gene TRBJ2-7; D gene uncertain. DNA of the CDR3: TGTGCCAGCAGCTTAGGCGCAGAAACTTCCTACGAGCAGTACTTC. Encoded protein: CASSLGAETSYEQYF.